This paragraph reports one T cell receptor (beta chain). The data derive from a study of blood T cell repertoires in COVID-19. Study-level background: There were acute and convalescent COVID-19 samples, and they came from the United States, Italy and Spain. Nucleic acid was either cDNA or gDNA, and it came from T cells, B-cell-depleted T cells, or PBMCs.

The CDR3 covers 18 residues. Germline values: CDR1 MGHRA, CDR2 YSYEKL. V lost 2 bases to trimming and J lost 7 bases, with 24 bases between them. Original processing methods: Scientists estimated how many nucleated cells there were by amplifying reference gene primers. The method was immunoSEQ multiplex PCR; TCRdb's version includes in-frame clones alone and lacks a portion of them. V and J calls and clone size follow that table, whereas D and trimming were derived from the DNA. Among around 270,000 clones listed, about 90% were seen once. The TCR was taken from a woman in her 50s with acute or convalescent COVID-19. Sequencing was carried out using peripheral blood. The chain is built from TRBV4-1 and TRBJ2-4, with TRBD2 as a possible D gene (7 bases). CDR3: CASSQRNTGGGDWNIQYF. CDR3 nucleotide sequence: TGCGCCAGCAGCCAAAGGAATACGGGGGGCGGTGATTGGAACATTCAGTACTTC.